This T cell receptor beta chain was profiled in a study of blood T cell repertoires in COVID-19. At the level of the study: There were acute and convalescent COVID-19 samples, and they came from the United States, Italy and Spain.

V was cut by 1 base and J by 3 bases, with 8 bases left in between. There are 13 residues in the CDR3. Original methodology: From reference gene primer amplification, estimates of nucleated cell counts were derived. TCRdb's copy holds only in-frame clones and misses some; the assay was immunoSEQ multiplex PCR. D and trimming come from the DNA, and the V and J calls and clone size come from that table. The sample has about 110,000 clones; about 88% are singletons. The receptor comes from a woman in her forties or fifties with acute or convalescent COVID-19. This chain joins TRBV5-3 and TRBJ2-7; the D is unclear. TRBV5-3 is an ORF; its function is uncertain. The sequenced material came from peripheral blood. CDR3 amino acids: CARSLSPCYEQYF. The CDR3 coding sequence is TGTGCCAGAAGCTTGTCTCCCTGCTACGAGCAGTACTTC.